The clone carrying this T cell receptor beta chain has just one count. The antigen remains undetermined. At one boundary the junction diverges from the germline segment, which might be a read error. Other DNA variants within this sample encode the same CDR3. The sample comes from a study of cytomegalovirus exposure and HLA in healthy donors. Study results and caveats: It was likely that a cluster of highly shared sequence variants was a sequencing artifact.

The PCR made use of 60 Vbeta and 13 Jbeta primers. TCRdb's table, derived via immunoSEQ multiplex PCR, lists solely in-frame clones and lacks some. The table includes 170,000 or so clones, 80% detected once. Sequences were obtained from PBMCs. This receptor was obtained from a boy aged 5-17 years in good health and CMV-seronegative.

The CDR3: CSSSSPGVSYEQYF. CDR3 nucleotide sequence: TGTTCCAGCAGCTCCCCCGGGGTCTCCTACGAGCAGTACTTC. The rearrangement links TRBV7-9 to TRBJ2-7, with a tentative D call TRBD2 (5 bases). The CDR3 has 14 amino acids. Germline CDR1 reads SEHNR; CDR2 reads FQNEAQ (reference sequence).